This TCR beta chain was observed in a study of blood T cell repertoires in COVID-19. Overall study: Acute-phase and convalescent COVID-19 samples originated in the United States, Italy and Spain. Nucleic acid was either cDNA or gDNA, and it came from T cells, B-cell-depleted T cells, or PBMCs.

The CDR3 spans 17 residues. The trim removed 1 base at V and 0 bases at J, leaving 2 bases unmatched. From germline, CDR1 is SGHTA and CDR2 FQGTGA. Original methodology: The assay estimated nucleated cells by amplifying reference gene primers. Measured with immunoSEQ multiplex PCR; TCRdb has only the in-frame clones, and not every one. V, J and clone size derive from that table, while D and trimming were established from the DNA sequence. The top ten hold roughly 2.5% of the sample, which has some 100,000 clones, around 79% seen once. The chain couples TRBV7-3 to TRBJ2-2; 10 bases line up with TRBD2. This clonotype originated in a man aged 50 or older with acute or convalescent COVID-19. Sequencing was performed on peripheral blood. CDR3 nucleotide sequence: TGTGCCAGCAGCTTAAAGACTAGCGGGTCGAACACCGGGGAGCTGTTTTTT. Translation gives CASSLKTSGSNTGELFF.